This T cell receptor beta chain was recorded in a study of regulatory T cells in long-lasting Graves disease. This clonotype was seen repeatedly, ten times or more. Time point here: newly diagnosed GD, antithyroid drugs for less than 3 months. RNA extracted from PBMCs served as the sequencing template. The authors built TCR beta libraries using iRepertoire HTBI primers and Arm-PCR of CDR3 regions. TCRdb reanalysed the multiplex PCR reads using MiXCR and keeps one entry per CDR3 protein. The table has roughly 350,000 distinct CDR3 sequences, approximately 15% seen once. Unmatched junction bases numbered 5, after V lost 3 bases and J lost 3 bases. CDR3 length: 15 residues. The germline gives CDR1 SGHTA, CDR2 FQGTGA. The same sample was also studied in work on T cells in Graves' hyperthyroidism and ophthalmopathy.

Material: peripheral blood mononuclear cells (PBMCs), obtained at new diagnosis, from a patient treated with antithyroid drugs. The V call is TRBV7-3, the J call TRBJ2-3; 8 nucleotides agree with TRBD2. The TCR was taken from a man aged 35 to 55 with Graves disease. CDR3 protein: CASSFDSGGTDTQYF. The CDR3, as DNA: TGTGCCAGCAGCTTCGACAGCGGGGGAACAGATACGCAGTATTTT.